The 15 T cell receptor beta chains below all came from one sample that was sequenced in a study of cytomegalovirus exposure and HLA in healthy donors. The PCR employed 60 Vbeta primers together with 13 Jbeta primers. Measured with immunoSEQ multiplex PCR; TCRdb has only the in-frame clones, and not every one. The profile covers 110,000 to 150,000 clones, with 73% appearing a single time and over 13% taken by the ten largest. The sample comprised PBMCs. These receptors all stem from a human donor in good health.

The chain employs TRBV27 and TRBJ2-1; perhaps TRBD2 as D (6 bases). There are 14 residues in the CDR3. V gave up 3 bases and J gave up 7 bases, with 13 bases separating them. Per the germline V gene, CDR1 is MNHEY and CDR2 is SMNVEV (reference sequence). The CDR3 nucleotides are TGTGCCAGCAGTTTTGGAGGGAGAGGGAATGAGCAGTTCTTC. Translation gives CASSFGGRGNEQFF.

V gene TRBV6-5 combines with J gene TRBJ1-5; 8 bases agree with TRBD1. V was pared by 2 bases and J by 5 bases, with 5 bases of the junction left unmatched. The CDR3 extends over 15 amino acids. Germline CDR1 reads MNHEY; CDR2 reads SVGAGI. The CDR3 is CASSYGPGGDQPQHF. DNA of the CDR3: TGTGCCAGCAGTTACGGACCAGGGGGCGATCAGCCCCAGCATTTT.

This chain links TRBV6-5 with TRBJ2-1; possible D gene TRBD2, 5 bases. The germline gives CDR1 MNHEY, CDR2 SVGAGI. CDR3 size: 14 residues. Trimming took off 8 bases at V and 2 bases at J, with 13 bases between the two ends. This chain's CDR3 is CASRLSTTYNEQFF. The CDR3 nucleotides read TGTGCCAGCCGACTATCAACGACCTACAATGAGCAGTTCTTC.

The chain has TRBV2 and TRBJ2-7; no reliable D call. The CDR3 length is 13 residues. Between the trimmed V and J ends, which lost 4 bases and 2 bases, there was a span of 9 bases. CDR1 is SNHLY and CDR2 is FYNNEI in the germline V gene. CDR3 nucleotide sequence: TGTGCCAGCAGTGGTGAGCCCCCCTACGAGCAGTACTTC. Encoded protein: CASSGEPPYEQYF.

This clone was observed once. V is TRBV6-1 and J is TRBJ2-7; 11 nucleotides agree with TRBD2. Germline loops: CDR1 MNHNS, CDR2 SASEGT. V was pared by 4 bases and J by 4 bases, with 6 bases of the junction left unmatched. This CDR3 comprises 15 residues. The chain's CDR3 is CASSVTTSGDYEQYF. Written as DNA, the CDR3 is TGTGCCAGCAGTGTCACGACTAGCGGGGATTACGAGCAGTACTTC.

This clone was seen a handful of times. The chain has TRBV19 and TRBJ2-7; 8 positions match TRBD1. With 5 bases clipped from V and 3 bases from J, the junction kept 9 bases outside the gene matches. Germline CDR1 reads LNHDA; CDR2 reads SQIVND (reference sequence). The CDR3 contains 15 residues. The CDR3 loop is CASSPLRTGNYEQYF. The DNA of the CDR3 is TGTGCCAGTAGTCCACTCAGGACAGGGAACTACGAGCAGTACTTC.

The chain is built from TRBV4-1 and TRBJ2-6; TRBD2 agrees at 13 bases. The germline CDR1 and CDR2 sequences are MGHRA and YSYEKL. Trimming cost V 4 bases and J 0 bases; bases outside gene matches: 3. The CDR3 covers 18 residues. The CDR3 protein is CASSLGLAGDSGANVLTF. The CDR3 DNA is TGCGCCAGCAGCCTCGGACTAGCGGGAGACTCTGGGGCCAACGTCCTGACTTTC.

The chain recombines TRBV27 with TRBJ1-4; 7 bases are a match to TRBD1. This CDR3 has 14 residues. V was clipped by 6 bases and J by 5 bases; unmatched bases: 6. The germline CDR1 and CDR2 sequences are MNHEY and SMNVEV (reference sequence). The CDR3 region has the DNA TGTGCCAGCAGCTACAGGGGCCTAAATGAAAAACTGTTTTTT. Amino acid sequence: CASSYRGLNEKLFF.

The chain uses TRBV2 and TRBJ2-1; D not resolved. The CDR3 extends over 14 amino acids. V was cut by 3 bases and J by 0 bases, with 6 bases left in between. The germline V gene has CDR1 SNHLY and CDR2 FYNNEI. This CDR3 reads CASSDGNSYNEQFF. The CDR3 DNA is TGTGCCAGCAGTGACGGTAACTCCTACAATGAGCAGTTCTTC.

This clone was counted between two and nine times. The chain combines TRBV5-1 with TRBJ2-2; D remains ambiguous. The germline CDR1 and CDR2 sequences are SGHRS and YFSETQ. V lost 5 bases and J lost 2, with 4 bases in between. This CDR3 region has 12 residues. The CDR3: CASSINTGELFF. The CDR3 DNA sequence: TGCGCCAGCAGTATTAACACCGGGGAGCTGTTTTTT.

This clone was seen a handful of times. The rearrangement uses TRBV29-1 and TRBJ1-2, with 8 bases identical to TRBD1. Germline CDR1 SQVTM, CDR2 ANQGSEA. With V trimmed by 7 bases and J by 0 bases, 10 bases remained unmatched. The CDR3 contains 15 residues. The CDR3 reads CSAKSWDRTNYGYTF. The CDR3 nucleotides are TGCAGCGCCAAAAGCTGGGACAGGACTAACTATGGCTACACCTTC.

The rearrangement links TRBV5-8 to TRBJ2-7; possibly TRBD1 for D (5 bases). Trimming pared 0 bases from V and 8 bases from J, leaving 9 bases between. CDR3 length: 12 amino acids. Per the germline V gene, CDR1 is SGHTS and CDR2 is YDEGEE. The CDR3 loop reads CASSLDQGKQYF. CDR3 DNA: TGTGCCAGCAGCTTGGACCAGGGTAAGCAGTACTTC.

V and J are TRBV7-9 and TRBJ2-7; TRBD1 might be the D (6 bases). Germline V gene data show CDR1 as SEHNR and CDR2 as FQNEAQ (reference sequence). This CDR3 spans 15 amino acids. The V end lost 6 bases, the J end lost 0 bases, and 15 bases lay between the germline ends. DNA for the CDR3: TGTGCCAGCAGACCACAGGGTGGGAGCTCCTACGAGCAGTACTTC. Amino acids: CASRPQGGSSYEQYF.

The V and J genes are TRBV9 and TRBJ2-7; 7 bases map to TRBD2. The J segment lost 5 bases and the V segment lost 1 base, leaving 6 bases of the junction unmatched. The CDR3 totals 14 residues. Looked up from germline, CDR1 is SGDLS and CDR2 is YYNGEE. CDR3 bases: TGTGCCAGCAGCGTATTTGGGGGAGGGGACGAGCAGTACTTC. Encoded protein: CASSVFGGGDEQYF. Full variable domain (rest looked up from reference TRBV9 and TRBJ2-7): DSGVTQTPKHLITATGQRVTLRCSPRSGDLSVYWYQQSLDQGLQFLIQYYNGEERAKGNILERFSAQQFPDLHSELNLSSLELGDSALYFCASSVFGGGDEQYFGPGTRLTVT.

CDR3: CASSRTGTNYGYTF. CDR3 sequence (DNA): TGTGCCAGCAGTAGGACAGGGACTAACTATGGCTACACCTTC. The chain uses TRBV6-6 and TRBJ1-2; TRBD1 aligns across 8 bases. V was clipped by 5 bases and J by 0 bases; unmatched bases: 2. The CDR3 has 14 amino acids. Germline V gives CDR1 MNHNY, CDR2 SVGAGI (reference sequence).